This TCR beta chain was captured by sequencing in a study of radiotherapy plus CTLA-4 blockade in lung cancer. For the study at large: With over 25% of patients having disease control, objective responses were seen in roughly 18%.

The germline CDR1 and CDR2 sequences are SGHDT and YYEEEE. With 1 base removed from V and 3 bases from J, the gap between germline ends came to 10 bases. CDR3 length: 14 residues. Here immunoSEQ multiplex PCR was the method, and the copy in TCRdb shows in-frame clones only, minus some. This sample has around 71,000 clones, with approximately 76% found just once. This clonotype was sampled from a human donor with non-small cell lung cancer whose response to radiotherapy plus ipilimumab could not be evaluated. Some clones in this sample may be carry-over from other donors' samples. Sequenced here: peripheral blood, sampled from a patient treated with radiotherapy plus ipilimumab. The gene calls are TRBV5-6 and TRBJ1-2; D not certain. Here the CDR3 DNA reads TGTGCCAGCAGCTTGTCTGGCAGGCACTATGGCTACACCTTC. It yields the protein CASSLSGRHYGYTF. Variable domain in full (rest from reference TRBV5-6 and TRBJ1-2): DAGVTQSPTHLIKTRGQQVTLRCSPKSGHDTVSWYQQALGQGPQFIFQYYEEEERQRGNFPDRFSGHQFPNYSSELNVNALLLGDSALYLCASSLSGRHYGYTFGSGTRLTVV.